These 6 T cell receptor beta chains were sequenced from one sample in a study of T cell repertoires in cytomegalovirus infection (dated by TCRdb to about 2019). Sequenced on an Illumina HiSeq 1500. Clones were called with MiXCR by TCRdb after fastp trimmed the public reads at Q25, and only in-frame beta chains were retained. Merged by CDR3 protein, the rows form single entries marked with the most common genes and DNA. For this sample the table gives about 680,000 distinct CDR3 sequences, of which 20% to 25% were detected only once. The top ten hold around 7.6% of the sample. The material sequenced was CD8+ T cells from PBMCs. These receptors all come from a human donor in good health (CMV status not recorded). Some clones in this sample may be carry-over from other donors' samples.

The chain joins TRBV27 to TRBJ2-7; 7 bases line up with TRBD1. This CDR3 has 14 amino acids. CDR1 MNHEY and CDR2 SMNVEV come from the germline V gene (reference sequence). After removal of 3 bases from V and 3 bases from J, the junction contained 5 bases not matched to a gene. CDR3 residues: CASSFQRTGYEQYV. The CDR3 coding sequence is TGTGCCAGCAGTTTCCAACGGACAGGCTACGAGCAGTACGTC.

This clonotype was observed a handful of times. CDR3 DNA sequence: TGTGCCACGGGACTAGGCCCAGAGACCCAGTACTTC. Its protein is CATGLGPETQYF. The chain recombines TRBV7-6 with TRBJ2-5; 8 bases are a match to TRBD2. The CDR3 covers 12 residues. V shed 10 bases, J shed 4 bases, and the junction held 5 bases outside the gene matches. The germline CDR1 and CDR2 sequences are SGHVS and FNYEAQ.

This chain connects TRBV19 to TRBJ2-1; 13 bases are shared with TRBD2. After removal of 0 bases from V and 13 bases from J, the junction contained 15 bases not matched to a gene. CDR1 is LNHDA and CDR2 is SQIVND in the germline V gene (reference sequence). The CDR3 extends over 18 amino acids. The CDR3 protein is CASSIESTSGGAGPNQFF. CDR3 coding DNA: TGTGCCAGTAGTATAGAAAGTACTAGCGGGGGGGCTGGCCCCAATCAGTTCTTC.

The gene calls are TRBV2 and TRBJ2-5; TRBD1 or TRBD2 may be the D gene (5 bases each). This CDR3 has 14 amino acids. Trimming left V 7 bases short and J 5 bases short, with 17 bases between. Looked up from germline, CDR1 is SNHLY and CDR2 is FYNNEI. The CDR3 loop is CASTSWGSCETQYF. The CDR3 DNA sequence: TGTGCCAGCACTTCATGGGGGTCCTGTGAGACCCAGTACTTC.

The sample holds many counts of this clonotype. The CDR3 loop reads CASSPSPGVREQYF. CDR3 coding DNA: TGTGCCAGCAGCCCCTCCCCGGGGGTCCGCGAGCAGTACTTC. The chain is built from TRBV7-6 and TRBJ2-7, with TRBD2 as a possible D gene (6 bases). The V and J ends lost 5 bases and 6 bases respectively, with 17 bases between them. This CDR3 has 14 residues. Germline CDR1 is SGHVS and CDR2 is FNYEAQ.

J is TRBJ1-1 and V is TRBV6-2 or TRBV6-3; TRBD1 might be the D (5 bases). V was cut by 2 bases and J by 5 bases, with 6 bases left in between. CDR1 and CDR2 from the germline V gene are MNHEY and SVGEGT. The CDR3 spans 12 residues. DNA of the CDR3: TGTGCCAGCAGTTACAAGGGGACTGAAGCTTTCTTT. Its translation is CASSYKGTEAFF.